What follows describes a single T cell receptor beta chain. These data originate in a study of blood T cell repertoires in COVID-19. Study-level background: COVID-19 samples from acute and convalescent phases originated in the United States, Italy and Spain. The cDNA or gDNA used as material had been derived from T cells, B-cell-depleted T cells, or PBMCs.

The length of the CDR3 is 14 residues. Germline CDR1 is SQVTM and CDR2 is ANQGSEA. Trimming pared 0 bases from V and 4 bases from J, leaving 12 bases between. Source study methods: For nucleated cells, counts were estimated from reference gene primer amplification. TCRdb's copy holds only in-frame clones and misses some; the assay was immunoSEQ multiplex PCR. The V and J calls and the clone size are those of that table, but D and trimming were determined from the DNA. The sample records roughly 77,000 clones, around nine tenths being singletons. The chain joins TRBV29-1 to TRBJ1-2; maybe TRBD1 (5 bases). This TCR came from a man in his forties or fifties with active COVID-19. The sample comprised peripheral blood. CDR3 in amino acids: CSVEEGQDGYGYTF. The CDR3 DNA sequence: TGCAGCGTTGAAGAGGGGCAGGACGGCTATGGCTACACCTTC.